This entry describes one T cell receptor beta chain. Its specificity is unknown. Clinical symptoms, serum thyroxine, TRAb, thyroid ultrasound and orbital computed tomography informed diagnoses. RNA transcripts provided the source from which TCR beta CDR3 regions were amplified. Using the HTBI primer set, a first-round RT-PCR was run on the TCR CDR3. TCRdb passed the multiplex PCR reads through MiXCR, listing each CDR3 protein once. The sample includes roughly 800,000 distinct CDR3 sequences, about two fifths seen only once; the top ten take 7% to 10%. The data stem from a study of T cells in Graves' hyperthyroidism and ophthalmopathy. About the research overall: Before treatment of any kind, peripheral blood was taken at initial diagnosis.

Study results and caveats: Appearing also in blood were most of the thyroid clonotypes expanded above 0.001.

The TCR was taken from a man between 18 and 35 years old with Graves' hyperthyroidism. The sequencing sample was made of blood.

The CDR3 nucleotides read TGTGCCACCCAATATCTCGCGAACACTGAAGCTTTCTTT. Translating gives CATQYLANTEAFF. This chain joins TRBV10-3 and TRBJ1-1; D is uncertain. Germline V gives CDR1 ENHRY, CDR2 SYGVKD. V gave up 10 bases and J gave up 1 base, with 13 bases separating them. The CDR3 is 13 amino acids.